The clone carrying this T cell receptor beta chain was counted between two and nine times. The data were obtained in a study of blood T cells in healthy people across ages. There are 13 residues in the CDR3. Germline trimming cut 6 bases from V and 2 bases from J; bases unmatched to any gene: 6. Per germline, CDR1 DFQATT and CDR2 SNEGSKA (reference sequence). Sample-barcoded 5' priming and a J-beta primer mix drove a second PCR of 7 to 11 cycles. TCRdb fed the 5' RACE reads into MiXCR, producing one record per CDR3 protein. The sample carries about 1 million distinct CDR3 sequences, around 43% recorded once.

The chain joins TRBV20-1 to TRBJ1-2, with 7 bases fitting TRBD1. Material: blood. The source of this sequence is a woman aged 60-70 years in good health. The CDR3 region has the DNA TGCAGTGCCCTAGAGACAGGGAACTATGGCTACACCTTC. This encodes CSALETGNYGYTF.